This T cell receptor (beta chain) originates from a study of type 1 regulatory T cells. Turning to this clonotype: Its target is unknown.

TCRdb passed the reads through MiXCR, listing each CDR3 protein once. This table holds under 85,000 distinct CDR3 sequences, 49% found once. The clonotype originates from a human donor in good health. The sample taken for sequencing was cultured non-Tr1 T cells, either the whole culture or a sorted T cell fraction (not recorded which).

The CDR3 sequence: CASSLRGRGGAADTQYF. The CDR3 DNA reads TGTGCCAGCAGCTTAAGGGGTCGCGGGGGGGCCGCGGATACGCAGTATTTT. The V gene is TRBV7-2, the J gene TRBJ2-3, with TRBD2 matching over 9 bases. The CDR3 contains 17 residues. J was trimmed by 6 bases and V by 2 bases; bases with no gene match: 12. Germline lookup yields CDR1 SGHTA and CDR2 FQGNSA.